A single sample is the source of the 17 T cell receptor beta chains below, sequenced in a study of T cells in localized non-small cell lung cancer. Clones were sequenced by immunoSEQ multiplex PCR, and TCRdb holds only the in-frame ones, with some missing. The sample shows tens of thousands of clones, approximately 93% of them seen only once. Sequences were derived from peripheral blood, sampled before any cancer treatment. These receptors were collected from a man aged 40 to 75 with stage I lung adenocarcinoma.

The chain recombines TRBV6-5 with TRBJ1-5; 7 bases fit TRBD1. This CDR3 has 14 residues. V shed 6 bases and J 4 bases; nucleotides not matched to a gene: 6. Germline-derived CDR1 and CDR2 are MNHEY and SVGAGI. The CDR3 DNA reads as TGTGCCAGCAGAAGACAGGGTCGAAATCAGCCCCAGCATTTT. Protein product: CASRRQGRNQPQHF.

J is TRBJ2-7 and V is TRBV19; the match to TRBD2 covers 7 bases. Trimming removed 8 bases from V and 6 bases from J; junction bases left unmatched: 13. Germline V CDR1 and CDR2: LNHDA, SQIVND (reference sequence). This CDR3 comprises 14 residues. The CDR3 is CASSPSGDLREQYF. The DNA of the CDR3 is TGTGCCAGTTCCCCCAGCGGGGACCTTCGCGAGCAGTACTTC.

The chain couples TRBV5-8 to TRBJ2-7, with D tentatively TRBD1 or TRBD2 (5 bases each). The CDR3 sequence is 14 residues long. Trimming took off 0 bases at V and 0 bases at J, with 7 bases between the two ends. Germline V CDR1 and CDR2: SGHTS, YDEGEE. The CDR3: CASSLGGISYEQYF. CDR3 nucleotides: TGTGCCAGCAGCTTGGGGGGGATCTCCTACGAGCAGTACTTC.

The genes are TRBV5-1 and TRBJ2-3; D possibly corresponds to TRBD2 (6 bases). Per the germline V gene, CDR1 is SGHRS and CDR2 is YFSETQ. The CDR3 covers 16 residues. With 3 bases removed from V and 2 bases from J, the gap between germline ends came to 16 bases. In DNA, the CDR3 is TGCGCCAGCAGCTCCTGGGGTAGCGGTATCACAGATACGCAGTATTTT. It codes for CASSSWGSGITDTQYF.

A single count supports this clone. The rearrangement links TRBV11-3 to TRBJ2-1, with D uncertain. Germline V CDR1 and CDR2: SGHNT, YENEEA. Trimming took off 5 bases at V and 2 bases at J, with 7 bases between the two ends. The length of the CDR3 is 13 residues. The chain's CDR3 is CASSPPAYNEQFF. In DNA, the CDR3 is TGTGCCAGCAGCCCGCCAGCCTACAATGAGCAGTTCTTC.

The J gene is TRBJ1-2, the V gene TRBV6-5; D unclear. Trimming took off 0 bases at V and 5 bases at J, with 16 bases between the two ends. CDR1 MNHEY and CDR2 SVGAGI come from the germline V gene. The CDR3 extends over 16 amino acids. CDR3 bases: TGTGCCAGCAGTTACTCGAGTGGCAGAAGACCTTATGGCTACACCTTC. Translating gives CASSYSSGRRPYGYTF.

The genes are TRBV12-2 and TRBJ2-1; the table's D gene call, TRBD2, was not cross checked with the DNA. TRBV12-2 is assigned pseudogene status. This CDR3 has 18 amino acids. CDR3 DNA sequence: TGTGCAAGTCGCTTAGGGGGAACTAGCGGGAGCTCCTACAATGAGCAGTTCTTC. This encodes CASRLGGTSGSSYNEQFF.

This chain joins TRBV4-2 and TRBJ1-3; 9 nucleotides align to TRBD1. Trimming cost V 2 bases and J 4 bases; bases outside gene matches: 12. The CDR3 totals 18 residues. The germline CDR1 and CDR2 sequences are LGHNA and YNFKEQ. For the CDR3, the DNA is TGTGCCAGCAGCCAACATGGGGGAAACAGGGGGCCGGGAAACACCATATATTTT. It is translated as CASSQHGGNRGPGNTIYF.

The CDR3: CASSLPTGVSGNTIYF. For the CDR3, the DNA is TGCGCCAGCAGCTTGCCGACAGGGGTCTCTGGAAACACCATATATTTT. The gene calls are TRBV5-1 and TRBJ1-3, with 8 bases fitting TRBD1. After removal of 1 base from V and 0 bases from J, the junction contained 3 bases not matched to a gene. The germline gives CDR1 SGHRS, CDR2 YFSETQ. The CDR3 runs to 16 residues.

V and J are TRBV9 and TRBJ2-2; no firm D call. Germline CDR1 SGDLS, CDR2 YYNGEE. The germline V and J ends were trimmed by 3 bases and 5 bases, with 5 bases remaining between them. This CDR3 has 12 residues. CDR3 DNA: TGTGCCAGCAGCGCCGGTACCGGGGAGCTGTTTTTT. Its translation is CASSAGTGELFF.

V is TRBV28 and J is TRBJ1-5; D remains ambiguous. The CDR3 spans 14 residues. Looked up from germline, CDR1 is MDHEN and CDR2 is SYDVKM. With 2 bases removed from V and 4 bases from J, the gap between germline ends came to 9 bases. The CDR3 DNA is TGTGCCAGCAGTTTAATCGGGCGGAATCAGCCCCAGCATTTT. Translation: CASSLIGRNQPQHF. The variable domain in full, with the rest retrieved from reference TRBV28 and TRBJ1-5, is DVKVTQSSRYLVKRTGEKVFLECVQDMDHENMFWYRQDPGLGLRLIYFSYDVKMKEKGDIPEGYSVSREKKERFSLILESASTNQTSMYLCASSLIGRNQPQHFGDGTRLSIL.

V usage is TRBV9 and J usage is TRBJ2-1; TRBD2 aligns across 15 bases. The J segment lost 8 bases and the V segment lost 3 bases, leaving 12 bases of the junction unmatched. This CDR3 has 18 residues. The V gene's germline CDR1 is SGDLS and CDR2 YYNGEE. The CDR3 reads CASSAAGLAGGKGDEQFF. In DNA, the CDR3 is TGTGCCAGCAGCGCCGCGGGACTAGCGGGAGGAAAGGGCGATGAGCAGTTCTTC.

The chain is built from TRBV28 and TRBJ2-1, with TRBD2 matching over 11 bases. Germline-derived CDR1 and CDR2 are MDHEN and SYDVKM. The trim removed 7 bases at V and 0 bases at J, leaving 14 bases unmatched. CDR3 size: 19 residues. CDR3 protein: CASTTYSSGRHSSYNEQFF. The CDR3 nucleotides are TGTGCCAGCACCACCTATTCTAGCGGGAGGCATTCCTCCTACAATGAGCAGTTCTTC.

This chain links TRBV30 with TRBJ2-2; possible D gene TRBD1, 6 bases. Trimming pared 8 bases from V and 1 base from J, leaving 20 bases between. In germline, CDR1 is GTSNPN, CDR2 SVGIG (reference sequence). This CDR3 contains 16 residues. CDR3 in amino acids: CARRPQGTRNTGELFF. The CDR3 DNA sequence: TGTGCCCGCCGCCCCCAAGGGACAAGGAACACCGGGGAGCTGTTTTTT.

The chain uses TRBV5-1 and TRBJ1-4, with TRBD1 as a possible D gene (6 bases). The CDR3 is 14 amino acids. Germline CDR1 reads SGHRS; CDR2 reads YFSETQ. Trimming stripped 4 bases from V and 3 bases from J, with 10 bases between. In DNA, the CDR3 is TGCGCCAGCAGCCCGGGGGCTGCTAATGAAAAACTGTTTTTT. Its translation: CASSPGAANEKLFF.

The rearrangement links TRBV25-1 to TRBJ2-1, with D perhaps assigned TRBD1 or TRBD2 (5 bases each). Trimming removed 1 base from V and 0 bases from J, with 10 bases in between. Germline CDR1 MGHDK, CDR2 SYGVNS. The CDR3 is 16 amino acids. The chain's CDR3 is CASSEWGRNSYNEQFF. The CDR3 DNA reads as TGTGCCAGCAGTGAATGGGGACGAAACTCCTACAATGAGCAGTTCTTC. The complete variable domain, with remaining parts taken from reference TRBV25-1 and TRBJ2-1, reads EADIYQTPRYLVIGTGKKITLECSQTMGHDKMYWYQQDPGMELHLIHYSYGVNSTEKGDLSSESTVSRIRTEHFPLTLESARPSHTSQYLCASSEWGRNSYNEQFFGPGTRLTVL.

The V call is TRBV7-8, the J call TRBJ2-1; 13 bases are shared with TRBD2. J was trimmed by 8 bases and V by 5 bases; bases with no gene match: 6. Germline CDR1 is SGHVS and CDR2 is FQNEAQ. This CDR3 has 15 amino acids. The CDR3 is CASSPLAGGMDEQFF. The CDR3 DNA reads as TGTGCCAGCAGCCCACTAGCGGGAGGGATGGATGAGCAGTTCTTC. The full variable domain, its missing parts supplied by reference TRBV7-8 and TRBJ2-1, is GAGVSQSPRYKVAKRGQDVALRCDPISGHVSLFWYQQALGQGPEFLTYFQNEAQLDKSGLPSDRFFAERPEGSVSTLKIQRTQQEDSAVYLCASSPLAGGMDEQFFGPGTRLTVL.